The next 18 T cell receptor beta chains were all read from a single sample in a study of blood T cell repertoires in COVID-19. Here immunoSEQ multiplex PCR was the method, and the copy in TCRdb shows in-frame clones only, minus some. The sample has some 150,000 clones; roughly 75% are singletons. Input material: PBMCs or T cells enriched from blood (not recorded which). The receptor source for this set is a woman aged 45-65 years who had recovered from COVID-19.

CDR3 residues: CASSPVGAGGRTDTQYF. For the CDR3, the DNA is TGTGCCAGCAGCCCTGTCGGAGCGGGGGGCCGCACAGATACGCAGTATTTT. The chain couples TRBV7-3 to TRBJ2-3; TRBD2 matches 9 bases. CDR3 length: 17 amino acids. J lost 1 base, V lost 5 bases, and 10 bases had no gene match. In germline, CDR1 is SGHTA, CDR2 FQGTGA. Full variable domain (remainder filled in from reference TRBV7-3 and TRBJ2-3): GAGVSQTPSNKVTEKGKYVELRCDPISGHTALYWYRQSLGQGPEFLIYFQGTGAADDSGLPNDRFFAVRPEGSVSTLKIQRTERGDSAVYLCASSPVGAGGRTDTQYFGPGTRLTVL.

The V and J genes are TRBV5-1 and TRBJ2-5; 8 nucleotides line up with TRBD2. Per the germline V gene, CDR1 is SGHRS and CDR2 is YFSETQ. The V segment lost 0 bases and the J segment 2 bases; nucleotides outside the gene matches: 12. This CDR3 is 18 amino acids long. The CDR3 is CASSLAPGVAGPQETQYF. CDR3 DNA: TGCGCCAGCAGCTTGGCCCCTGGGGTAGCGGGGCCTCAAGAGACCCAGTACTTC.

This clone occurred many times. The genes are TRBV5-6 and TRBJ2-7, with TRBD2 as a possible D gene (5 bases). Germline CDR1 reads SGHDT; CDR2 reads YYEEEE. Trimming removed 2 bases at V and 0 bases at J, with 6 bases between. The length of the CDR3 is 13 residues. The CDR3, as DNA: TGTGCCAGCAGCTTAGAGGGCTCCTACGAGCAGTACGTC. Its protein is CASSLEGSYEQYV.

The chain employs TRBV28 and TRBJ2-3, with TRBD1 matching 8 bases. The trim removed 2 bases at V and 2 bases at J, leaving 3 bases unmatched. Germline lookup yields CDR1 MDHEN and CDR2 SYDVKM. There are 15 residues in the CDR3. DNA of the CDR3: TGTGCCAGCAGTTTACACAGGGGGTTCACAGATACGCAGTATTTT. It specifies CASSLHRGFTDTQYF.

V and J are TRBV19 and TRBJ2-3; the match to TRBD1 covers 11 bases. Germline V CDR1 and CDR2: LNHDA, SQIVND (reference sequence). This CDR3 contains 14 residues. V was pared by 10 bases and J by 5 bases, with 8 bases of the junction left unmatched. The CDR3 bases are TGTGCCACCCGGGACAGGGGGTGGGTAGATACGCAGTATTTT. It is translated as CATRDRGWVDTQYF.

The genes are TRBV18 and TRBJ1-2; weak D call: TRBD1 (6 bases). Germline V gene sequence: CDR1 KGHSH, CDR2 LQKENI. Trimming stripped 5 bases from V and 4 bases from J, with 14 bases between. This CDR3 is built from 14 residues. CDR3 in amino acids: CASSGTREIYGYTF. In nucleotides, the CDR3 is TGTGCCAGCTCAGGGACACGCGAAATCTATGGCTACACCTTC.

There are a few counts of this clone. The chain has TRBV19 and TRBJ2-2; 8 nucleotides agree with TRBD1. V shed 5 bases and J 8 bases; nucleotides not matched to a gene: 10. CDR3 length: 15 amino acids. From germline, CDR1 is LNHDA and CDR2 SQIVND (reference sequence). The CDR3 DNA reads TGTGCCAGTAGTGGCGGGACAGGCTGGAGAGGGGAGCTGTTTTTT. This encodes CASSGGTGWRGELFF.

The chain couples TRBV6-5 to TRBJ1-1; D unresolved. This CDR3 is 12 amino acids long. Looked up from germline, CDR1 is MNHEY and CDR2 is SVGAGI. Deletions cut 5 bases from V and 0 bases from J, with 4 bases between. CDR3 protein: CASSTMNTEAFF. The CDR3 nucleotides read TGTGCCAGCAGTACAATGAACACTGAAGCTTTCTTT.

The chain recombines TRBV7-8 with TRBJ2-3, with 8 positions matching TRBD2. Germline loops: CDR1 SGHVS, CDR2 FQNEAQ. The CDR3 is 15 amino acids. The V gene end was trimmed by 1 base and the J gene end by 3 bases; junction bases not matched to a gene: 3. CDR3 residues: CASSLVRGGTDTQYF. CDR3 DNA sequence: TGTGCCAGCAGCTTAGTCCGCGGGGGGACAGATACGCAGTATTTT.

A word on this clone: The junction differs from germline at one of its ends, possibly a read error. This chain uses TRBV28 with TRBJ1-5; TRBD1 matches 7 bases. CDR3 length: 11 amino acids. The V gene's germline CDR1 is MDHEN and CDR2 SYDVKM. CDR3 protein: CASGSDREVGF. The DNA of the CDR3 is TGTGCCAGCGGTAGCGACAGGGAAGTTGGTTTT.

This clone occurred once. CDR3 DNA sequence: TGTGCCAGCAGTTTATCTACAGGGCGGATAGATACGCAGTATTTT. This gives the protein CASSLSTGRIDTQYF. The rearrangement links TRBV28 to TRBJ2-3; tentative D call: TRBD1 (6 bases). The ends were cut back, 1 base at V and 5 bases at J, with 13 bases in the middle. Germline V gene sequence: CDR1 MDHEN, CDR2 SYDVKM. This CDR3 contains 15 residues.

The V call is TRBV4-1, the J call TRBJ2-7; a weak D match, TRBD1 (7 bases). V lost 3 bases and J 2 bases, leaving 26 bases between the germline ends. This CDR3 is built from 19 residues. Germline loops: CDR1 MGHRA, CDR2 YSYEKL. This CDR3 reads CASSQSGGRPGLTTYEQYF. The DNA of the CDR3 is TGCGCCAGCAGCCAGTCAGGGGGGCGGCCGGGTCTTACGACCTACGAGCAGTACTTC.

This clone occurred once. The CDR3 protein is CASTGSLRSYGYTF. CDR3 bases: TGTGCCAGCACAGGGTCCCTCCGCTCCTATGGCTACACCTTC. The genes are TRBV19 and TRBJ1-2; D may be TRBD1 (6 bases). Deletions cut 9 bases from V and 4 bases from J, with 18 bases between. This CDR3 has 14 amino acids. CDR1 is LNHDA and CDR2 is SQIVND in the germline V gene (reference sequence). Full variable domain (rest looked up from reference TRBV19 and TRBJ1-2): DGGITQSPKYLFRKEGQNVTLSCEQNLNHDAMYWYRQDPGQGLRLIYYSQIVNDFQKGDIAEGYSVSREKKESFPLTVTSAQKNPTAFYLCASTGSLRSYGYTFGSGTRLTVV.

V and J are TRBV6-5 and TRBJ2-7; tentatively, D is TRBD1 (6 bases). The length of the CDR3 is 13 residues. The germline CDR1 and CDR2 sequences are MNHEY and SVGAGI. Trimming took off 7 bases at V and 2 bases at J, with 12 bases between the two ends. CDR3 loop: CASKHEGAYEQYV. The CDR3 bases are TGTGCCAGCAAGCACGAGGGGGCCTACGAGCAGTACGTC.

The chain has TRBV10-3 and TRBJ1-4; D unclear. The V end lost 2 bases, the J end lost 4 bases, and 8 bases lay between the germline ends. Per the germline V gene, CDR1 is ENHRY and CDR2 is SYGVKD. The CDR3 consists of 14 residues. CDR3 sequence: CAISEAQVNEKLFF. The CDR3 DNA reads TGTGCCATCAGTGAGGCTCAGGTTAATGAAAAACTGTTTTTT.

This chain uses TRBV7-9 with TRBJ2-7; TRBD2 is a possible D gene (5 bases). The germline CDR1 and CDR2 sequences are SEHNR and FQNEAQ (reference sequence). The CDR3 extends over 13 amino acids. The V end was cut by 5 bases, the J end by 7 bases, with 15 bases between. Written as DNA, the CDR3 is TGTGCCAGCAGCCACTCCGGACTGCAGGAGCAGTACTTC. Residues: CASSHSGLQEQYF.

In DNA, the CDR3 is TGTGCCAGCAGTGAAAGGCTAGCGGGGGGCTTCTCCTACGAGCAGTACTTC. This encodes CASSERLAGGFSYEQYF. V gene TRBV6-1 combines with J gene TRBJ2-7; 11 nucleotides agree with TRBD2. The germline V gene encodes CDR1 MNHNS and CDR2 SASEGT. The CDR3 contains 17 residues. V lost 2 bases to trimming and J lost 0 bases; unmatched junction nucleotides: 6.

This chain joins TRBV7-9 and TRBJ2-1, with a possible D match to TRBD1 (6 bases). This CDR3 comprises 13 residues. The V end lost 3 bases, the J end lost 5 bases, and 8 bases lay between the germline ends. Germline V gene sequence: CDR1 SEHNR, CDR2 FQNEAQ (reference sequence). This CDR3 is CASSFRGNNEQFF. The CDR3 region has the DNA TGTGCCAGCAGCTTCAGGGGAAACAATGAGCAGTTCTTC.